This TCR beta chain appears in the sequencing data of a study of CD8+CD57+ T cells in acquired aplastic anemia. Points from the study as a whole: Comparison of patients with controls identified about 27 shared CD8+ CDR3 sequences.

Genomic DNA acted as the template from which TCR beta VDJ combination and CDR3 sequence profiling were carried out. TCRdb re-called the reads with MiXCR, one entry per CDR3 protein. Found here are approximately 300,000 distinct CDR3 sequences, 50% to 65% of them singletons; the top ten hold 1% to 1.5%. Sequencing was done on patients that had shown CD8+CD57+ cell expansion by flow cytometry. This clonotype occurred once. Its antigen is undetermined. Germline CDR1 reads SQVTM; CDR2 reads ANQGSEA. V shed 4 bases and J shed 6 bases, with 16 bases lying between them. This CDR3 has 13 amino acids. The chain employs TRBV29-1 and TRBJ2-7; possible D gene TRBD2, 7 bases. The specimen sequenced was sorted CD4+, CD8+, or CD8+CD57+ T cells (not recorded which) from PBMCs. The sequence came from a human donor with aplastic anemia. The CDR3 region is CSVVVGGQGEQYF. The CDR3 DNA reads TGCAGCGTTGTGGTCGGGGGGCAAGGCGAGCAGTACTTC.